This T cell receptor beta chain appears in the sequencing data of a study of cytomegalovirus exposure and HLA in healthy donors (dated by TCRdb to about 2017). Describing the broader study: In an earlier analysis of fewer than 750 of the donors, 276 Gb of sequence data and some 100 million unique TCR beta sequences from about 179 million T cells were reported. An early release covering roughly 600 HLA-typed donors comprised about 300 gigabases of sequencing data and roughly 86 million unique TCR sequences. Of the roughly 400 genotyped donors, around 81% fell in the genetic ancestry cluster associated with self-reported Caucasian donors. The aim of the study was to test whether cataloging public T cell receptors could identify signatures of past pathogen exposure. The study used immunosequencing to profile the T cell repertoires of several hundred subjects and linked those repertoires to cytomegalovirus serostatus. Along with the approximately 700-subject first cohort, a separate validation cohort of around 120 different subjects was used. High-throughput TCR immunosequencing, statistical association of individual TCRs with disease status, and machine learning were combined to predict cytomegalovirus infection status. A later analysis re-examined previously published TCR beta repertoires from around 670 donors and added high-resolution HLA genotyping to investigate patterns of TCR occurrence. In the later analysis, no new phenotypic data were used to find candidate immune exposures; instead, reliance was placed on TCR beta sequences and their occurrence across donors. An earlier analysis of nearly 600 of the donors applied high-throughput TCR beta sequencing to assess whether each TCR beta V gene segment acted as functional or pseudogenic. Donor age, sex, ethnicity and CMV serostatus were compiled alongside the repertoire data. Genome-wide SNP genotypes for about 65% of the 666 donors were used in a later genetic analysis, which treated that subset as a discovery cohort. All discovery cohort repertoires had been generated using a single sequencing platform. HLA typing included class I and class II loci at four-digit resolution. Typing coverage varied by locus: roughly 620-640 donors for A, B, C, DRB1 and DQB1; about 520 for DQA1; nearly 610 for DPA1; some 470 for DPB1. Five DR-DQ haplotypes were treated as single units for association and clustering because of strong linkage in the cohort. Across roughly 420 genotyped donors of the cohort, an average of 235,054 unique TCR beta nucleotide sequences per donor were sequenced, and roughly a sixth of those sequences were non-productive.

Via the germline V gene (reference sequence), CDR1 is SEHNR and CDR2 FQNEAQ. The CDR3 starts with the cysteine, ends with the phenylalanine, and has 17 residues. Only the CDR3 part of the read is kept: 51 bases, read in frame from the first base. As regards this clone: Its antigen is unknown. At one end the junction does not follow the germline gene, possibly because of a read error.

The cohort was made up of around 720 healthy bone marrow donors. At the time of sampling, all cohort members were nominally healthy, though unrecorded immune exposures were likely present. CMV serostatus was recorded as positive for 289 and negative for 352 of the 666 cohort members, whereas no CMV serostatus was recorded for the donor in question. A peripheral blood sample was provided by each donor, and peripheral blood mononuclear cells were used for TCR beta sequencing. The Qiagen DNeasy Blood Extraction Kit was used to extract genomic DNA from the blood cell samples. Library prep was done by the immunoSEQ multiplex PCR assay. For the multiplex PCR, a mixture combining 60 forward primers for TCR Vbeta segments and 13 reverse primers for TCR Jbeta segments was used. Amplification of the CDR3 region of rearranged TCR beta genes was performed with a multiplex PCR assay on genomic DNA. The Illumina HiSeq System was used to sequence the amplified TCR beta libraries as 87-base-pair reads. The original methods were these. In a later analysis, tens of millions of unique TCR beta chains were counted across the 500 to 850 repertoires, and about 10 million of these chains were shared by at least two donors. Raw reads were error-corrected and collapsed into unique sequences with a nearest-neighbor algorithm that merged closely related sequences to remove PCR and sequencing errors. CDR3 sequences were aligned to IMGT reference sequences to assign V, D and J gene segments. Each retained sequence needed at least a six-nucleotide match to both a V gene segment and a J gene segment. A rearrangement counted as productive if the CDR3 had no stop codons and remained in frame with V and J, and every other rearrangement counted as non-productive. CDR3 was defined according to IMGT convention as the region running from the second conserved V-encoded cysteine to the conserved J-encoded phenylalanine. The earlier analysis of approximately 500 of the donors excluded sequences that lacked an unambiguous match to a single V gene segment. An earlier analysis of a few hundred of the donors called V segments functional above 56.7% productive rearrangements and segregating when the between-donor standard deviation exceeded 5%. To diagnose cytomegalovirus status from the catalog of TCR beta chain sequences, a statistical classification framework was built. In a later analysis, TCR nucleotide sequences were compared against IMGT/GENE-DB human TR gene sequences so that V and J genes could be assigned. The TCRdist pipeline was used in a later analysis to assign CDR3 sequences and most-parsimonious VDJ recombination scenarios. In a later analysis, each TCR beta chain was defined by its CDR3 amino acid sequence together with its V-gene family, and reads without a unique V-gene family were excluded. As a way to deal with suspected cross-contamination and a sequencing artifact, a later analysis dropped more than 500 nucleotide sequences that were highly shared and had low generation probability. For each public chain, a later analysis derived a clonal expansion index from normalized ranks of inferred template counts within each repertoire. In a later analysis, generation probabilities were computed with a VDJ recombination model fitted to out-of-frame rearrangements, and the resulting probabilities were checked against IGoR. A later analysis scored TCR-TCR, TCR-HLA and TCR-CMV co-occurrence with hypergeometric tests, applying a repertoire-size bias correction to TCR pairs. To estimate false discovery rates, a later analysis permuted the HLA or CMV assignments 20 times. In a later analysis, co-occurring TCRs were grouped using DBSCAN, and TCRdist sequence similarity was added for clustering within HLA-allele-positive subsets. Repertoires with fewer than 30,000 or more than 120,000 public chains, plus five repertoires with anomalous nucleotide sharing, were excluded from co-occurrence clustering. Drawn from immuneACCESS, this table holds only the in-frame rearrangements with V and J called that TCRdb kept. Clones are partly lost; checked studies trace under half to an unresolved V gene and leave the rest unexplained. That table is the source of V, J and clone size, and D and trimming were worked out from the DNA. Here the sample has about 59,000 clones; about 83% occur a single time. Together, the top ten hold 1.6% of the sample.

On the study overall, not on this receptor specifically: In a later genetic analysis, a missense DCLRE1C variant was associated with V-gene and J-gene trimming of TCR beta chains, and the association was replicated in an independent cohort. Because HLA typing was missing for some donors at each locus, association tests included only the typed subset. Several of the top co-occurrence clusters appeared to be linked to parvovirus B19, influenza, CMV and Epstein-Barr virus, according to a later analysis. Broadly in line with IMGT annotations, most TCR beta V segments showed up in productive rearrangements about 87% or about 30% of the time in an earlier analysis of some 590 of the donors. In a later genetic analysis, fewer N-insertions in productive TCRs were reported among donors in an Asian-associated ancestry cluster than the 666-donor mean. In a later analysis, most CMV-associated TCR beta chains were found to appear HLA-restricted, with HLA associations seemingly driven largely by CMV exposure. A cluster of highly shared sequence variants was judged likely to represent a technical artifact of the sequencing pipeline. The presence/absence analyses assumed that sequencing depth was roughly uniform across donors, and that assumption may not be true. It was suggested by the authors that the approach could potentially be generalized to other disease states and immunological phenotypes. In a later analysis, HLA-associated TCR beta chains were found to be more clonally expanded and to have lower generation probabilities than equally common non-associated chains. The classifier was reported to diagnose cytomegalovirus status with high specificity and sensitivity in both the original and validation cohorts. This cohort had only TCR beta chains sequenced, and the lack of alpha or paired-chain data limited which features could be detected. The only immune exposure information available for the cohort was CMV serostatus. Because counts were too low, fewer than 20 rarely observed V segments, including chromosome 9 orphons, were excluded from the earlier analysis of some 590 of the donors. Strong co-occurrence of HLA alleles, especially DR and DQ, made assigning TCR associations to individual alleles difficult. Linkage disequilibrium might explain the correlated functional status among segregating V segments, but an unknown experimental factor could not be ruled out. Because the 87-base-pair reads could not distinguish some IMGT-functional V segments, including TRBV6-2 and TRBV6-3, those segments were excluded. Most TCR sequences were seen in very few donors, while some public TCRs were found in many individuals. According to a later analysis, TCR association rates differed among HLA loci, with DRB1 alleles showing the most associated TCRs and HLA-C alleles showing the fewest. Specific HLA alleles were associated with some 15,000 TCR beta sequences at a false discovery rate of 0.05 in a later analysis. A further reported finding was that TCR beta sequences accurately predicted the HLA-A and HLA-B alleles for most subjects in the first cohort. In vitro tests confirmed that a few of the cytomegalovirus-associated TCR beta chains recognize cytomegalovirus antigens. The study listed approximately 150 TCR beta chains as associated with cytomegalovirus.

The source material was PBMCs. The TCR was taken from a human donor in good health. The V and J segments used are TRBV7-9 and TRBJ2-6; 7 junctional bases match TRBD1. The CDR3 protein: CSSTSGQLLSGANVLTF. The DNA sequence reads TGTTCCAGCACCTCGGGACAGCTCCTTTCTGGGGCCAACGTCCTGACTTTC. With all but the CDR3 taken from the reference TRBV7-9 and TRBJ2-6 genes, the full variable domain is: DTGVSQNPRHKITKRGQNVTFRCDPISEHNRLYWYRQTLGQGPEFLTYFQNEAQLEKSRLLSDRFSAERPKGSFSTLEIQRTEQGDSAMYLCSSTSGQLLSGANVLTFGAGSRLTVL.